Shown below are 8 T cell receptor beta chains from a single sample sequenced in a study of control samples from healthy donors and cancer patients. TCRdb keeps only in-frame clones here, not all; method: immunoSEQ multiplex PCR. This sample has some 140,000 clones, with about 85% found just once. Sequencing input: blood. The origin of the receptors is a woman in her twenties or thirties in good health.

The chain couples TRBV5-5 to TRBJ1-1; D possibly corresponds to TRBD1 (6 bases). Trimming took off 4 bases at V and 0 bases at J, with 19 bases between the two ends. Germline-derived CDR1 and CDR2 are SGHKS and YYEKEE (reference sequence). The CDR3 runs 17 residues. The CDR3 here is CASSIEGGPMMNTEAFF. The DNA for the CDR3 is TGTGCCAGCAGCATTGAGGGGGGTCCGATGATGAACACTGAAGCTTTCTTT. The full variable domain, completed using reference TRBV5-5 and TRBJ1-1, is DAGVTQSPTHLIKTRGQQVTLRCSPISGHKSVSWYQQVLGQGPQFIFQYYEKEERGRGNFPDRFSARQFPNYSSELNVNALLLGDSALYLCASSIEGGPMMNTEAFFGQGTRLTVV.

The V and J genes are TRBV24-1 and TRBJ2-7; maybe TRBD2 (6 bases). From germline, CDR1 is KGHDR and CDR2 SFDVKD. The germline V and J ends were trimmed by 6 bases and 0 bases, with 11 bases remaining between them. There are 14 residues in the CDR3. The CDR3 is CATSPRESSYEQYF. CDR3 bases: TGTGCCACCAGTCCCCGGGAGAGCTCCTACGAGCAGTACTTC.

The chain carries TRBV4-1 and TRBJ1-1; perhaps TRBD1 as D (5 bases). The germline V gene has CDR1 MGHRA and CDR2 YSYEKL. V lost 3 bases to trimming and J lost 4 bases, with 12 bases between them. This CDR3 comprises 14 residues. CDR3 sequence: CASSHGGGSTEAFF. The CDR3 DNA follows: TGCGCCAGCAGCCACGGCGGGGGGAGCACTGAAGCTTTCTTT.

V usage is TRBV27 and J usage is TRBJ2-1, with 7 bases that match TRBD1. The CDR3 totals 16 residues. Germline-derived CDR1 and CDR2 are MNHEY and SMNVEV (reference sequence). The junction had 13 bases not matched to a gene; V was cut back by 6 bases and J by 5 bases. This chain's CDR3 is CASSMSLGTVHNEQFF. The CDR3 DNA is TGTGCCAGCAGCATGAGCCTAGGGACAGTACACAATGAGCAGTTCTTC.

This chain joins TRBV29-1 and TRBJ1-2; tentative D call: TRBD1 (6 bases). Deletions cut 4 bases from V and 2 bases from J, with 14 bases between. The CDR3 sequence is 14 residues long. The V gene's germline CDR1 is SQVTM and CDR2 ANQGSEA. For the CDR3, the DNA is TGCAGCGTTGGAACCATCACAGGGAACTATGGCTACACCTTC. This codes for CSVGTITGNYGYTF.

V gene TRBV11-2 combines with J gene TRBJ2-1; D remains unclear. Trimming pared 3 bases from V and 3 bases from J, leaving 0 bases between. In germline, CDR1 is SGHAT, CDR2 FQNNGV. CDR3 size: 11 residues. As DNA, the CDR3 is TGTGCCAGCAGCTTCTACAATGAGCAGTTCTTC. The encoded protein is CASSFYNEQFF.

The chain recombines TRBV24-1 with TRBJ1-1; 7 nucleotides agree with TRBD1. After removal of 4 bases from V and 3 bases from J, the junction contained 10 bases not matched to a gene. CDR1 and CDR2 from the germline V gene are KGHDR and SFDVKD. The CDR3 has 16 residues. CDR3 nucleotide sequence: TGTGCCACCAGTGACTCTCGACAGGGAGAGGACACTGAAGCTTTCTTT. Residues: CATSDSRQGEDTEAFF.

The chain is built from TRBV5-6 and TRBJ1-4, with D maybe TRBD1 (6 bases). Looked up from germline, CDR1 is SGHDT and CDR2 is YYEEEE. The CDR3 is 16 amino acids. Trimming removed 4 bases at V and 6 bases at J, with 19 bases between. CDR3 loop: CASSALRQEKHEKLFF. DNA of the CDR3: TGTGCCAGCAGCGCCCTCCGACAGGAGAAGCATGAAAAACTGTTTTTT.